Presented here are 2 T cell receptor beta chains from one specimen sequenced in a study of OX40 agonist ivuxolimab in advanced cancers. TCRdb's copy holds only in-frame clones and misses some; the assay was immunoSEQ multiplex PCR. The sample has roughly 86,000 clones, roughly 85% seen once; the top ten hold 1.9%. Sequenced material: CD4+ or CD8+ T cells sorted from blood, taken in a trial of the OX40 agonist ivuxolimab. These receptors were taken from an adult with an advanced solid tumor such as melanoma, head and neck, liver or kidney cancer.

The chain links TRBV6-6 to TRBJ2-1; 9 positions match TRBD1. This CDR3 is 15 amino acids long. J was trimmed by 6 bases and V by 6 bases; bases with no gene match: 9. Germline CDR1 and CDR2: MNHNY and SVGAGI (reference sequence). CDR3 amino acids: CASRLEGQGFNEQFF. In DNA, the CDR3 is TGTGCCAGCAGACTTGAGGGACAGGGATTCAATGAGCAGTTCTTC.

The chain uses TRBV27 and TRBJ2-1, with TRBD2 matching over 11 bases. CDR1 is MNHEY, CDR2 SMNVEV, per germline (reference sequence). V lost 5 bases, J lost 2 bases, and 5 bases stayed unmatched. The CDR3 covers 16 residues. CDR3 sequence reads: CASSRSSGGTYNEQFF. The CDR3 DNA reads as TGTGCCAGCAGTAGATCTAGCGGGGGGACCTACAATGAGCAGTTCTTC.